The next 6 T cell receptor beta chains were all read from a single sample in a study of blood T cells in healthy people across ages. It was with a sample-barcoded 5' primer and a J-beta primer mix that a second PCR of roughly 6 to 12 cycles was run. TCRdb itself ran the 5' RACE reads through MiXCR, one entry per CDR3 protein. Of about 900,000 distinct CDR3 sequences detected, around 49% appear once; the ten largest clones hold 13%. The sequenced sample consisted of blood. The receptors stem from a man aged 25 to 45 in good health.

The chain joins TRBV7-2 to TRBJ2-6; TRBD1 aligns across 8 bases. Trimming cost V 5 bases and J 3 bases; bases outside gene matches: 3. Germline V gene lookup returns CDR1 SGHTA and CDR2 FQGNSA. The CDR3 totals 15 residues. The CDR3 region has the DNA TGTGCCAGCAGCCCCGACAGGGGTGGGGCCAACGTCCTGACTTTC. Its protein is CASSPDRGGANVLTF. The variable domain in full, with the rest retrieved from reference TRBV7-2 and TRBJ2-6, is GAGVSQSPSNKVTEKGKDVELRCDPISGHTALYWYRQSLGQGLEFLIYFQGNSAPDKSGLPSDRFSAERTGGSVSTLTIQRTQQEDSAVYLCASSPDRGGANVLTFGAGSRLTVL.

The chain carries TRBV7-2 and TRBJ2-4; D might be TRBD1 (5 bases). TRBJ2-7 explains the end of the DNA better; the J call may be wrong. This CDR3 has 14 amino acids. The germline V gene encodes CDR1 SGHTA and CDR2 FQGNSA. CDR3 amino acids: CASSLGIREYEQYF. CDR3 coding DNA: TGTGCCAGCAGCTTGGGGATCAGGGAATACGAGCAGTACTTC.

In its sample, this clonotype was seen many times. The rearrangement uses TRBV12-3 or TRBV12-4 and TRBJ2-5; D is possibly TRBD1 (6 bases). The ends were cut back, 4 bases at V and 4 bases at J, with 7 bases in the middle. The CDR3 is 12 residues long. CDR3 sequence reads: CASSSRGETQYF. CDR3 sequence (DNA): TGTGCCAGCAGTTCCAGGGGAGAGACCCAGTACTTC.

J is TRBJ2-5 and V is TRBV4-1, with D unclear. The J call is in doubt because the DNA end fits TRBJ2-7 better. CDR1 MGHRA and CDR2 YSYEKL come from the germline V gene. This CDR3 region has 14 residues. The CDR3 region has the DNA TGCGCCAGCAGCCAAGAGGATAATGTCCACGAGCAGTACTTC. It translates to CASSQEDNVHEQYF.

J is TRBJ2-3 and V is TRBV18; D ambiguous. The germline V gene has CDR1 KGHSH and CDR2 LQKENI. V lost 0 bases and J lost 6, with 7 bases in between. This CDR3 region has 13 residues. CDR3 DNA: TGTGCCAGCTCACCACCGATTGCGGATACGCAGTATTTT. Translated: CASSPPIADTQYF.

Of note for this clonotype: A much larger clone differs by one base, so this may be a read error. The V call is TRBV4-3, the J call TRBJ2-7, with no clear D. V was trimmed by 0 bases and J by 7 bases, leaving 22 bases between them. Germline values: CDR1 LGHNA, CDR2 YSLEER. The CDR3 is 17 residues long. The CDR3: CASSQDPNPSSYNEQYF. CDR3 DNA sequence: TGCGCCAGCAGCCAAGATCCGAATCCCAGCTCCTACAATGAGCAGTACTTC.